The source of this T cell receptor beta chain is a study of cytomegalovirus exposure and HLA in healthy donors (dated by TCRdb to 2017 to 2019). Study-level background: In an earlier analysis of roughly 590 of the donors, about 270 Gb of sequence data and 90 million to 120 million unique TCR beta sequences from about 190 million T cells were reported. High-throughput TCR immunosequencing, statistical association of individual TCRs with disease status, and machine learning were combined to predict cytomegalovirus infection status. The number of typed donors differed by locus: 629-630 for A, B, C, DRB1 and DQB1; approximately 530 for DQA1; some 590 for DPA1; and roughly 450 for DPB1. The study aimed to test whether signatures of past pathogen exposure could be identified by cataloging public T cell receptors. Of the approximately 400 genotyped donors, over 70% fell in the genetic ancestry cluster associated with self-reported Caucasian donors. Class I and class II HLA loci were covered by the typing at four-digit resolution. An earlier analysis of 587 of the donors used high-throughput TCR beta sequencing to judge whether each TCR beta V gene segment behaved as functional or pseudogenic. A separate validation cohort of some 130 different subjects was used in addition to the roughly 720-subject first cohort. A later genetic analysis used genome-wide SNP genotypes for about 60% of the roughly 700 donors, treating that subset as a discovery cohort. Because of strong linkage in the cohort, five DR-DQ haplotypes were treated as single units for association and clustering. The later analysis used no new phenotypic data to find candidate immune exposures, relying instead on TCR beta sequences and their occurrence across donors. An early release covering approximately 600 HLA-typed donors comprised 250 to 350 gigabases of sequencing data and tens of millions of unique TCR sequences. Every repertoire in the discovery cohort had been generated on one and the same sequencing platform. The study profiled the T cell repertoires of 500 to 800 subjects by immunosequencing and related them to cytomegalovirus serostatus. Across 300 to 400 genotyped donors of the cohort, an average of about 240,000 unique TCR beta nucleotide sequences per donor were sequenced, and roughly 20% of those sequences were non-productive. A later analysis re-analyzed previously published TCR beta repertoires from about 600 donors and added high-resolution HLA genotyping to study TCR occurrence patterns. Donor age, sex, ethnicity and CMV serostatus were collected together with the repertoire data. The research as a whole found: Correlated functional status among segregating V segments might reflect linkage disequilibrium, but an unknown experimental factor could not be ruled out. In an earlier analysis of fewer than 700 of the donors, most TCR beta V segments appeared in productive rearrangements about 87% or about 30% of the time, broadly matching IMGT annotations. A further reported finding was that TCR beta sequences accurately predicted the HLA-A and HLA-B alleles for most subjects in the first cohort. In this cohort, only TCR beta chains were sequenced, and detectable features were limited by the absence of alpha or paired-chain data. A later genetic analysis associated a missense DCLRE1C variant with V-gene and J-gene trimming of TCR beta chains, and an independent cohort replicated the association. Some IMGT-functional V segments, including TRBV6-2 and TRBV6-3, could not be distinguished by the 87-base-pair reads and were therefore excluded. Specific HLA alleles were associated with 16,951 TCR beta sequences at a false discovery rate of 0.05 in a later analysis. It was suggested by the authors that the approach could potentially be generalized to other disease states and immunological phenotypes. A later analysis found that most CMV-associated TCR beta chains appeared HLA-restricted, with HLA associations seemingly driven largely by CMV exposure. Because HLA typing was missing for some donors at each locus, association tests included only the typed subset. According to a later genetic analysis, donors in an Asian-associated ancestry cluster had fewer N-insertions in productive TCRs than the approximately 630-donor mean. In a later analysis, TCR association rates were found to vary across HLA loci, with the most associated TCRs seen for DRB1 alleles and the fewest for HLA-C alleles. A cluster of highly shared sequence variants was judged likely to represent a technical artifact of the sequencing pipeline. Seventeen rarely observed V segments, including chromosome 9 orphons, were excluded from the earlier analysis of several hundred of the donors because counts were too low. Three of the identified cytomegalovirus-associated TCR beta chains were confirmed in vitro to be specific for cytomegalovirus antigens. When HLA alleles, especially DR and DQ, strongly co-occurred, attributing TCR associations to individual alleles was difficult. A later analysis reported that several top co-occurrence clusters appeared linked to parvovirus B19, influenza, CMV and Epstein-Barr virus. In a later analysis, HLA-associated TCR beta chains were found to be more clonally expanded and to have lower generation probabilities than equally common non-associated chains. Across donors, most TCR sequences were observed very rarely, whereas some public TCRs were present in many individuals. The only immune exposure information available for the cohort was CMV serostatus. The study listed 170 or so TCR beta chains as associated with cytomegalovirus. Presence/absence analyses assumed roughly uniform sequencing depth across donors, an assumption that may not hold. The classifier was reported to diagnose cytomegalovirus status with high specificity and sensitivity in both the original and validation cohorts.

Of note for this clone: Its cognate antigen has yet to be identified. The record has no base qualities; no much larger clone is one base away.

CDR3 length: 12 amino acids, cysteine to phenylalanine. Only CDR3 DNA is held: 36 bases, read in frame from base 1. V ends up 6 bases short and J 3 bases short, with an unmatched junction base count of 2. The germline V gene encodes CDR1 ENHRY and CDR2 SYGVKD. The library was generated by the immunoSEQ multiplex PCR assay. The multiplex PCR relied on a mix of 60 forward primers for TCR Vbeta segments and 13 reverse primers for TCR Jbeta segments. The CDR3 region of rearranged TCR beta genes was amplified from genomic DNA by a multiplex PCR assay. The Illumina HiSeq System was used to sequence the amplified TCR beta libraries as 87-base-pair reads. The original methods were these. In a later analysis, tens of millions of unique TCR beta chains were counted across the roughly 670 repertoires, and approximately 11 million of these chains were shared by at least two donors. To remove PCR and sequencing errors, raw reads were error-corrected and collapsed into unique sequences using a nearest-neighbor algorithm that merged closely related sequences. CDR3 sequences were aligned to IMGT reference sequences to assign V, D and J gene segments. Each retained sequence needed at least a six-nucleotide match to both a V gene segment and a J gene segment. A rearrangement counted as productive if the CDR3 had no stop codons and remained in frame with V and J, and every other rearrangement counted as non-productive. CDR3 was defined according to IMGT convention as the region running from the second conserved V-encoded cysteine to the conserved J-encoded phenylalanine. The earlier analysis of some 580 of the donors excluded any sequence lacking an unambiguous match to a single V gene segment. An earlier analysis of roughly 590 of the donors called V segments functional above 56.7% productive rearrangements and segregating when the between-donor standard deviation exceeded 5%. A statistical classification framework was built to diagnose cytomegalovirus status from the catalog of TCR beta chain sequences. In a later analysis, V and J genes were assigned by comparing TCR nucleotide sequences against IMGT/GENE-DB human TR gene sequences. A later analysis assigned CDR3 sequences and most-parsimonious VDJ recombination scenarios with the TCRdist pipeline. In a later analysis, each TCR beta chain was defined by its CDR3 amino acid sequence together with its V-gene family, and reads lacking a unique V-gene family were excluded. A later analysis removed several hundred highly shared, low-generation-probability nucleotide sequences to deal with suspected cross-contamination and a sequencing artifact. A later analysis calculated a clonal expansion index for each public chain from normalized within-repertoire ranks of inferred template counts. Generation probabilities in a later analysis came from a VDJ recombination model fitted to out-of-frame rearrangements, and those results were checked against IGoR. Hypergeometric tests were used in a later analysis to score TCR-TCR, TCR-HLA and TCR-CMV co-occurrence, with a repertoire-size bias correction applied to the TCR pairs. In a later analysis, false discovery rates were estimated by permuting HLA or CMV assignments 20 times. A later analysis grouped co-occurring TCRs with DBSCAN, adding TCRdist sequence similarity when clustering within HLA-allele-positive subsets. Repertoires with fewer than 30,000 or more than 120,000 public chains, plus five repertoires with anomalous nucleotide sharing, were excluded from co-occurrence clustering. TCRdb re-hosts the immuneACCESS table, in-frame sequences only. Its copies lack some clones; in the studies checked, an unresolved V gene accounts for under half of them, and the cause for the rest is not known. The V and J calls and clone size come from that table; D and trimming were worked out from the DNA. Recorded for this sample are 60,000 to 90,000 clones; about 70% of them occurred a single time. Together, the top ten hold 7.5% to 8% of the sample.

The cohort consisted of approximately 690 healthy bone marrow donors. At the time of sampling, every cohort member was nominally healthy, though immune exposures that went unrecorded were likely present. The donor was CMV seropositive and belonged to the group of more than 250 seropositive cohort members. A peripheral blood sample was provided by each donor, and peripheral blood mononuclear cells were used for TCR beta sequencing. The Qiagen DNeasy Blood Extraction Kit was used to extract genomic DNA from the blood cell samples. The chain uses TRBV10-3 and TRBJ2-7; TRBD2 agrees with 7 junctional bases. This receptor was obtained from a man aged 35 to 55 in good health and CMV-seropositive. The sequenced sample was PBMCs. The DNA is TGTGCCATCAGCAGGGACTACTACGAGCAGTACTTC. Its amino acids are CAISRDYYEQYF.